One sample yielded the 27 T cell receptor beta chains listed below, sequenced in a study of cytomegalovirus exposure and HLA in healthy donors. PCR employed 60 Vbeta and 13 Jbeta primers. Data came from immunoSEQ multiplex PCR; TCRdb stores just in-frame clones and leaves some out. The table lists roughly 75,000 clones, with approximately 5% in the top ten. The sequenced sample consisted of PBMCs. The receptors here all came from a man aged 35-49 years in good health and CMV-seronegative.

This chain joins TRBV19 and TRBJ2-1; D call uncertain. Germline V gene sequence: CDR1 LNHDA, CDR2 SQIVND (reference sequence). V dropped 1 base and J dropped 1 base, with 5 bases sitting between them. The CDR3 totals 14 residues. CDR3 nucleotides: TGTGCCAGTAGTATAGGCGGTTCCTACAATGAGCAGTTCTTC. Protein product: CASSIGGSYNEQFF. The full variable domain, in which reference TRBV19 and TRBJ2-1 provide the parts outside the CDR3, is DGGITQSPKYLFRKEGQNVTLSCEQNLNHDAMYWYRQDPGQGLRLIYYSQIVNDFQKGDIAEGYSVSREKKESFPLTVTSAQKNPTAFYLCASSIGGSYNEQFFGPGTRLTVL.

V and J are TRBV7-2 and TRBJ1-3; D may be TRBD1 (6 bases). Germline loops: CDR1 SGHTA, CDR2 FQGNSA. The CDR3 spans 14 residues. With 5 bases removed from V and 4 bases from J, the gap between germline ends came to 12 bases. The CDR3 sequence is CASSLQGGGNTIYF. CDR3 in DNA: TGTGCCAGCAGCCTACAGGGAGGGGGAAACACCATATATTTT. Looking up the rest from reference TRBV7-2 and TRBJ1-3 gives the full variable domain: GAGVSQSPSNKVTEKGKDVELRCDPISGHTALYWYRQSLGQGLEFLIYFQGNSAPDKSGLPSDRFSAERTGGSVSTLTIQRTQQEDSAVYLCASSLQGGGNTIYFGEGSWLTVV.

The chain joins TRBV4-2 to TRBJ2-7; 8 nucleotides agree with TRBD2. CDR1 and CDR2 (germline): LGHNA, YNFKEQ. This CDR3 contains 16 residues. With 3 bases clipped from V and 0 bases from J, the junction kept 7 bases outside the gene matches. The CDR3 is CASSQEPGTSSYEQYF. For the CDR3, the DNA is TGTGCCAGCAGCCAGGAACCCGGGACTAGCTCCTACGAGCAGTACTTC.

Written as DNA, the CDR3 is TGTGCCAGCTCAACCGTGACAGGGGTGGGAAGCAATCAGCCCCAGCATTTT. Protein: CASSTVTGVGSNQPQHF. The V and J genes are TRBV18 and TRBJ1-5, with 8 bases identical to TRBD1. The germline V gene has CDR1 KGHSH and CDR2 LQKENI. V was pared by 5 bases and J by 1 base, with 10 bases of the junction left unmatched. This CDR3 comprises 17 residues.

In DNA form, the CDR3 reads TGTGCCAGCAGCTTAGATCGTACAGGGGGCACTGAAGCTTTCTTT. Translation: CASSLDRTGGTEAFF. The chain has TRBV7-8 and TRBJ1-1, with TRBD1 matching 8 bases. The CDR3 is made up of 15 amino acids. CDR1 is SGHVS and CDR2 is FQNEAQ in the germline V gene. With V trimmed by 1 base and J by 4 bases, 5 bases remained unmatched.

This rearrangement joins TRBV6-5 to TRBJ1-2; D is uncertain. This CDR3 is built from 13 residues. Germline assignment: CDR1 MNHEY and CDR2 SVGAGI. Trimming took off 4 bases at V and 2 bases at J, with 8 bases between the two ends. The chain's CDR3 is CASSSGLNYGYTF. The CDR3 coding sequence is TGTGCCAGCAGTTCAGGTCTCAACTATGGCTACACCTTC.

V usage is TRBV9 and J usage is TRBJ2-5; 13 bases align to TRBD2. The length of the CDR3 is 16 residues. Germline CDR1 reads SGDLS; CDR2 reads YYNGEE. Unmatched junction bases numbered 6, after V lost 4 bases and J lost 3 bases. CDR3 in DNA: TGTGCCAGCAGCATTGGACTAGCGGGAGTAGAAGAGACCCAGTACTTC. This encodes CASSIGLAGVEETQYF.

The chain uses TRBV2 and TRBJ1-2, with TRBD1 identical over 11 bases. V trimming: 4 bases; J trimming: 2 bases; junction bases outside the gene matches: 0. The germline V gene encodes CDR1 SNHLY and CDR2 FYNNEI. The CDR3 covers 14 residues. Here the CDR3 DNA reads TGTGCCAGCAGTGGGGACAGGGGGAACTATGGCTACACCTTC. It translates to CASSGDRGNYGYTF.

The chain's CDR3 is CASSREMNTEAFF. CDR3 in DNA: TGTGCCAGCTCGAGGGAAATGAACACTGAAGCTTTCTTT. The J gene is TRBJ1-1, the V gene TRBV6-1; unclear D gene. The length of the CDR3 is 13 residues. The V gene lost 8 bases and the J gene lost 0 bases, with 10 bases spanning the gap. Germline CDR1 is MNHNS and CDR2 is SASEGT.

The chain recombines TRBV5-1 with TRBJ2-5, with TRBD2 as a possible D gene (5 bases). V was clipped by 2 bases and J by 1 base, with 12 bases between them. CDR1 and CDR2 (germline): SGHRS, YFSETQ. The CDR3 is 15 residues long. The CDR3 here is CASSFAGLPQETQYF. CDR3 coding DNA: TGCGCCAGCAGCTTCGCGGGTTTACCCCAAGAGACCCAGTACTTC.

The genes are TRBV19 and TRBJ2-3; 11 nucleotides match TRBD2. Losses at the gene ends were 3 bases for V and 5 bases for J; bases not matched to a gene: 7. Looked up from germline, CDR1 is LNHDA and CDR2 is SQIVND (reference sequence). The length of the CDR3 is 16 residues. CDR3 region: CASSIVSGGAGDTQYF. CDR3 sequence (DNA): TGTGCCAGTAGTATTGTTAGCGGGGGGGCAGGAGATACGCAGTATTTT. The whole variable domain, filled in from reference TRBV19 and TRBJ2-3, reads DGGITQSPKYLFRKEGQNVTLSCEQNLNHDAMYWYRQDPGQGLRLIYYSQIVNDFQKGDIAEGYSVSREKKESFPLTVTSAQKNPTAFYLCASSIVSGGAGDTQYFGPGTRLTVL.

This chain links TRBV5-1 with TRBJ2-4; TRBD2 aligns across 8 bases. CDR1 and CDR2 from the germline V gene are SGHRS and YFSETQ. J gave up 14 bases and V 3 bases, and 16 bases lay outside the gene matches. There are 15 residues in the CDR3. The CDR3 loop is CASSSGPPGGESKYF. In nucleotides, the CDR3 is TGCGCCAGCAGCTCTGGCCCGCCCGGGGGGGAAAGCAAGTACTTC.

The rearrangement uses TRBV5-6 and TRBJ1-2, with D possibly matching TRBD1 (6 bases). V was trimmed by 0 bases and J by 5 bases, leaving 8 bases between them. CDR1 is SGHDT and CDR2 is YYEEEE in the germline V gene. The CDR3 length is 13 residues. In nucleotides, the CDR3 is TGTGCCAGCAGCTTGGTTCAGGGGTATGGCTACACCTTC. It specifies CASSLVQGYGYTF. The variable domain in full, completed from reference TRBV5-6 and TRBJ1-2, reads DAGVTQSPTHLIKTRGQQVTLRCSPKSGHDTVSWYQQALGQGPQFIFQYYEEEERQRGNFPDRFSGHQFPNYSSELNVNALLLGDSALYLCASSLVQGYGYTFGSGTRLTVV.

J is TRBJ1-2 and V is TRBV7-8, with D unclear. Trimming stripped 5 bases from V and 13 bases from J, with 17 bases between. CDR1 SGHVS and CDR2 FQNEAQ come from the germline V gene. This CDR3 comprises 12 residues. The CDR3 here is CASSVYTEGVTF. For the CDR3, the DNA is TGTGCCAGCAGCGTCTATACGGAAGGAGTCACCTTC.

The chain couples TRBV10-2 to TRBJ1-6, with TRBD1 as a possible D gene (5 bases). Trimming pared 4 bases from V and 8 bases from J, leaving 9 bases between. Per germline, CDR1 WSHSY and CDR2 SAAADI. The CDR3 is 13 amino acids. CDR3 amino acids: CASSGQQYSPLHF. CDR3 DNA sequence: TGCGCCAGCAGTGGACAGCAGTATTCACCCCTCCACTTT.

This chain joins TRBV29-1 and TRBJ1-2, with 11 bases fitting TRBD1. Germline trimming cut 1 base from V and 8 bases from J; bases unmatched to any gene: 6. CDR3 size: 14 residues. Germline CDR1 and CDR2: SQVTM and ANQGSEA. CDR3 protein: CSVEGGQGEKGYTF. The CDR3 nucleotides are TGCAGCGTTGAAGGGGGACAGGGGGAGAAAGGCTACACCTTC.

CDR3: CASSPDRAGNTIYF. CDR3 coding DNA: TGCGCCAGCAGCCCTGACAGGGCTGGAAACACCATATATTTT. This chain links TRBV5-1 with TRBJ1-3; 7 bases line up with TRBD1. CDR3 length: 14 amino acids. V gave up 4 bases and J gave up 2 bases; unmatched junction bases: 3. CDR1 is SGHRS, CDR2 YFSETQ, per germline. The full variable domain, rest sourced from reference TRBV5-1 and TRBJ1-3, is KAGVTQTPRYLIKTRGQQVTLSCSPISGHRSVSWYQQTPGQGLQFLFEYFSETQRNKGNFPGRFSGRQFSNSRSEMNVSTLELGDSALYLCASSPDRAGNTIYFGEGSWLTVV.

The chain is built from TRBV27 and TRBJ2-2; 12 bases map to TRBD1. Per the germline V gene, CDR1 is MNHEY and CDR2 is SMNVEV (reference sequence). The CDR3 is made up of 20 amino acids. V was pared by 7 bases and J by 0 bases, with 15 bases of the junction left unmatched. The CDR3 DNA sequence: TGTGCCAGCACCACGGGGGGAGGGACAGGGGGCTTGACGAACACCGGGGAGCTGTTTTTT. Translating gives CASTTGGGTGGLTNTGELFF.

The chain employs TRBV15 and TRBJ2-7; D possibly corresponds to TRBD1 (6 bases). The CDR3 spans 14 residues. Germline CDR1 and CDR2: LNHNV and YYDKDF (reference sequence). The ends were cut back, 5 bases at V and 5 bases at J, with 16 bases in the middle. CDR3 in DNA: TGTGCCACCAGCGTCCAGGGCAGGGGTGACGAGCAGTACTTC. Encoded protein: CATSVQGRGDEQYF.

V usage is TRBV10-1 and J usage is TRBJ2-5; 9 nucleotides match TRBD2. The J call is doubtful: the DNA matches TRBJ2-7 better. The length of the CDR3 is 13 residues. Germline lookup yields CDR1 WNHNN and CDR2 SYGVQD (reference sequence). CDR3 sequence: CASSSSGTYEQYF. CDR3 nucleotides: TGCGCCAGCAGTTCTAGCGGGACCTACGAGCAGTACTTC.

This chain links TRBV4-2 with TRBJ1-1; no clear D gene. CDR1 LGHNA and CDR2 YNFKEQ come from the germline V gene. The CDR3 is made up of 16 amino acids. V was trimmed by 0 bases and J by 1 base, leaving 12 bases between them. The CDR3 loop reads CASSQDRGGENTEAFF. CDR3 in DNA: TGTGCCAGCAGCCAAGATCGAGGCGGAGAGAACACTGAAGCTTTCTTT.

This chain uses TRBV7-2 with TRBJ2-5; weak D call: TRBD2 (6 bases). The V and J ends lost 4 bases and 5 bases respectively, with 11 bases between them. Per germline, CDR1 SGHTA and CDR2 FQGNSA. This CDR3 has 13 residues. The CDR3: CASSSPGRETQYF. DNA for the CDR3: TGTGCCAGCAGCTCACCTGGGAGGGAGACCCAGTACTTC.

The gene calls are TRBV5-1 and TRBJ1-4, with 8 bases lining up with TRBD1. CDR1 SGHRS and CDR2 YFSETQ come from the germline V gene. The CDR3 loop spans 14 amino acids. The junction had 5 bases not matched to a gene; V was cut back by 4 bases and J by 6 bases. The CDR3 loop reads CASSAGGGDEKLFF. CDR3 bases: TGCGCCAGCAGCGCAGGGGGCGGCGATGAAAAACTGTTTTTT.

V and J are TRBV5-6 and TRBJ2-2, with D possibly matching TRBD2 (5 bases). The germline V and J ends were trimmed by 0 bases and 9 bases, with 9 bases remaining between them. This CDR3 contains 13 residues. The germline CDR1 and CDR2 sequences are SGHDT and YYEEEE. CDR3 in amino acids: CASSLVRVRELFF. The CDR3 DNA reads TGTGCCAGCAGCTTGGTGAGGGTACGGGAGCTGTTTTTT.

The rearrangement uses TRBV6-7 and TRBJ2-3; 12 nucleotides agree with TRBD2. TRBV6-7 is labeled an ORF, and its function is uncertain. The CDR3 has 17 residues. Trimming cost V 2 bases and J 3 bases; bases outside gene matches: 6. The CDR3 DNA reads as TGTGCCAGCAGTTACACCCAGACTAGCGGGAGAACAGATACGCAGTATTTT. Protein: CASSYTQTSGRTDTQYF.

The chain uses TRBV4-2 and TRBJ2-3, with 8 bases fitting TRBD2. CDR1 LGHNA and CDR2 YNFKEQ come from the germline V gene. Unmatched junction bases numbered 9, after V lost 5 bases and J lost 2 bases. CDR3 size: 16 residues. The CDR3 loop is CASSGSGGPYTDTQYF. DNA for the CDR3: TGTGCCAGCAGCGGCTCGGGGGGGCCTTACACAGATACGCAGTATTTT.

The chain joins TRBV28 to TRBJ2-7; TRBD2 is a possible D gene (5 bases). Trimming removed 3 bases from V and 2 bases from J, with 11 bases in between. This CDR3 contains 14 residues. Germline loops: CDR1 MDHEN, CDR2 SYDVKM. The CDR3 sequence is CASSFASGTYEQYF. CDR3 DNA: TGTGCCAGCAGTTTCGCTTCCGGGACCTACGAGCAGTACTTC.